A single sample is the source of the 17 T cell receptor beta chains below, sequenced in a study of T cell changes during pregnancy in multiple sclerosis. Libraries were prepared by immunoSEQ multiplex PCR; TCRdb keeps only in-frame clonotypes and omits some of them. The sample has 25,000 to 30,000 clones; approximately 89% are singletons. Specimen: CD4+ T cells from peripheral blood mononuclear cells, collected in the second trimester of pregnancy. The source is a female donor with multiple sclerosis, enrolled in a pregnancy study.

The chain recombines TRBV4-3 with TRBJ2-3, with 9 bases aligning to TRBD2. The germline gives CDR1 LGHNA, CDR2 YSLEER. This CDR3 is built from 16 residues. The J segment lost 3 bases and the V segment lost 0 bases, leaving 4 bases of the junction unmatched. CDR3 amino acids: CASSQDPSGGTDTQYF. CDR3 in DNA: TGCGCCAGCAGCCAAGACCCCAGCGGGGGGACAGATACGCAGTATTTT.

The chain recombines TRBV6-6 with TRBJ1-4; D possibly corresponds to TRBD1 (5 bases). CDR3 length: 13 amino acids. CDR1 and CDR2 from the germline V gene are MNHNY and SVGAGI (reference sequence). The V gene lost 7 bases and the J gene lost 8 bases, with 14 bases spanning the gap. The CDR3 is CASILGGDEKLFF. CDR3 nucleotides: TGTGCCAGCATCCTCGGGGGGGACGAAAAACTGTTTTTT.

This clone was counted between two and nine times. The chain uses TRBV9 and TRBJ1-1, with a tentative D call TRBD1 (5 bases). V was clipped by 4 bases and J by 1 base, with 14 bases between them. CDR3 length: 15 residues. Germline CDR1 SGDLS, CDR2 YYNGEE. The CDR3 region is CASSPRGGENTEAFF. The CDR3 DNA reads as TGTGCCAGCAGCCCCCGGGGGGGGGAGAACACTGAAGCTTTCTTT.

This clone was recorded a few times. In DNA form, the CDR3 reads TGTGCCAGCAGCCCCCCGGAGGGGGGGGTTGGCTATAATTCACCCCTCCACTTT. Translated, it gives CASSPPEGGVGYNSPLHF. J is TRBJ1-6 and V is TRBV7-9, with D perhaps TRBD1 (6 bases). V lost 5 bases and J 3 bases, leaving 20 bases between the germline ends. The CDR3 sequence is 18 residues long. Germline CDR1 and CDR2: SEHNR and FQNEAQ (reference sequence).

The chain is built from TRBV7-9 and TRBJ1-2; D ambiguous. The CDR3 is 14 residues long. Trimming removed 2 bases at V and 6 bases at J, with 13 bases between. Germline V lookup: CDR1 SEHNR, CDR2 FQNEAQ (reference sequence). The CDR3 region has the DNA TGTGCCAGCAGCTTAAAGGTTCTAGCGGATGGCTACACCTTC. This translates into CASSLKVLADGYTF.

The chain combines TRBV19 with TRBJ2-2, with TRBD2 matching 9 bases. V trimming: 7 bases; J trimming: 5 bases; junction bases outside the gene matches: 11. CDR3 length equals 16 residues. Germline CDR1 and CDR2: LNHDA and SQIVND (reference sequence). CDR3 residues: CASTSYAGGPTGELFF. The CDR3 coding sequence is TGTGCCAGTACCTCCTACGCGGGGGGGCCTACCGGGGAGCTGTTTTTT.

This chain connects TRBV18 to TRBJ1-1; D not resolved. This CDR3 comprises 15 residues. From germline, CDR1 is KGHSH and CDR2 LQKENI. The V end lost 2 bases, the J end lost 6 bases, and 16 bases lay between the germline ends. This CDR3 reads CASSPDYKVGPEAFF. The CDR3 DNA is TGTGCCAGCTCACCAGATTATAAGGTTGGGCCTGAAGCTTTCTTT.

CDR3 nucleotide sequence: TGTGCCAGCAGTTACTCGGGGGGTCGCACCGGGGAGCTGTTTTTT. It is translated as CASSYSGGRTGELFF. This chain links TRBV6-5 with TRBJ2-2; D perhaps matches TRBD2 (6 bases). With 0 bases removed from V and 4 bases from J, the gap between germline ends came to 9 bases. The CDR3 sequence is 15 residues long. The germline V gene encodes CDR1 MNHEY and CDR2 SVGAGI.

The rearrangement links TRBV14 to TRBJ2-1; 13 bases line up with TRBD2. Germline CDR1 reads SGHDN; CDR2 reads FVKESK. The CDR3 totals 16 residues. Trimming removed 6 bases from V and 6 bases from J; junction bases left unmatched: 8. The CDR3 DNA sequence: TGTGCCAGCAGTCAGAGGACTAGCGGGGGCCTCAATGAGCAGTTCTTC. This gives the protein CASSQRTSGGLNEQFF. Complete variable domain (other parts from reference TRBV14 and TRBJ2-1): EAGVTQFPSHSVIEKGQTVTLRCDPISGHDNLYWYRRVMGKEIKFLLHFVKESKQDESGMPNNRFLAERTGGTYSTLKVQPAELEDSGVYFCASSQRTSGGLNEQFFGPGTRLTVL.

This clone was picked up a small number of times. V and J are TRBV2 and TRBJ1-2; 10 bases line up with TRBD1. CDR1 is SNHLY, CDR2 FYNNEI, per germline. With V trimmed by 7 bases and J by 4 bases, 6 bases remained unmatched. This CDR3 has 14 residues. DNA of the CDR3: TGTGCCAGCACAGGGGGGACAGGGGCCTATGGCTACACCTTC. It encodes CASTGGTGAYGYTF.

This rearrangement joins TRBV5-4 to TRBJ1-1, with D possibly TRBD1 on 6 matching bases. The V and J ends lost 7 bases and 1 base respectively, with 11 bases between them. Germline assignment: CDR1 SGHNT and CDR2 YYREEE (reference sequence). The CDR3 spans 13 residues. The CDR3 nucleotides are TGTGCCAGCGGCAGGGGTGCGAACACTGAAGCTTTCTTT. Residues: CASGRGANTEAFF.

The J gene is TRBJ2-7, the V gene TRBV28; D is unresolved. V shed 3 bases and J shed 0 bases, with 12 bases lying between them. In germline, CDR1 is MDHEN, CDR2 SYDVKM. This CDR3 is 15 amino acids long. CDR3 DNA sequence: TGTGCCAGCAGTTTCCGGTCTACGGGCTCCTACGAGCAGTACTTC. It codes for CASSFRSTGSYEQYF.

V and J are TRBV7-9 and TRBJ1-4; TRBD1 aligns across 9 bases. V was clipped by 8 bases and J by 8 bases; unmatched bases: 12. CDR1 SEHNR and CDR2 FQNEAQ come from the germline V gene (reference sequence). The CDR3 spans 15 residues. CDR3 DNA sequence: TGTGCCAGCCTCCAACCGGGACAGGGCAGAGAAAAACTGTTTTTT. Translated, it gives CASLQPGQGREKLFF. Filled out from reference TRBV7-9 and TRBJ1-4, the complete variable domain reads DTGVSQNPRHKITKRGQNVTFRCDPISEHNRLYWYRQTLGQGPEFLTYFQNEAQLEKSRLLSDRFSAERPKGSFSTLEIQRTEQGDSAMYLCASLQPGQGREKLFFGSGTQLSVL.

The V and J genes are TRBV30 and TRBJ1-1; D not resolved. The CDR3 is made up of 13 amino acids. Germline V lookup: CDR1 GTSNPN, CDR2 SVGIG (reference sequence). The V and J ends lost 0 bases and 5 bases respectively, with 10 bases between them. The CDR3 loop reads CAWSVLSGTEAFF. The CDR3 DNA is TGTGCCTGGAGTGTACTCTCCGGGACTGAAGCTTTCTTT.

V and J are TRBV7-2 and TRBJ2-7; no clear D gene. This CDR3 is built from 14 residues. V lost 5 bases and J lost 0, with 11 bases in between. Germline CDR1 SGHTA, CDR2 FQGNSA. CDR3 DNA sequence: TGTGCCAGCAGCGTGGCCTTCCTCTCCTACGAGCAGTACTTC. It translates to CASSVAFLSYEQYF.

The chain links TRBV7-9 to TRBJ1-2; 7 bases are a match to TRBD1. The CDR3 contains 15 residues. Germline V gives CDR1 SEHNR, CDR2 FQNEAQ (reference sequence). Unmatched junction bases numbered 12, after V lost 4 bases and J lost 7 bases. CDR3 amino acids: CASSYSGTVQAGYTF. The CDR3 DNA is TGTGCCAGCAGCTATTCCGGGACAGTGCAAGCTGGCTACACCTTC.

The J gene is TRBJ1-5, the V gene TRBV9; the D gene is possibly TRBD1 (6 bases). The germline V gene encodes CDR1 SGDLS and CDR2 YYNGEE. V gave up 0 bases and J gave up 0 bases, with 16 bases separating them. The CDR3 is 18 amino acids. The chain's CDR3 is CASSVGGGEDHSNQPQHF. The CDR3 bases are TGTGCCAGCAGCGTAGGAGGGGGAGAAGACCATAGCAATCAGCCCCAGCATTTT.